Listed below are T cell receptor beta chains from one sample, sequenced in a study of shared clonotypes between healthy human individuals. The table came from immunoSEQ multiplex PCR; TCRdb's copy has only in-frame clones and leaves some out. The sample has 2.3 million or so clones; just over 90% are singletons. Material for sequencing was naive CD4+ T cells from PBMCs. The receptors shown here come from a man in his late teens or twenties in good health. Some clones in this sample may be carry-over from other donors' samples. Each CDR3 is given with its conserved first and last residue. The D gene is left open where the match is weak. Some rows mark clone size as missing; the rest say once, few, many or name a class of expanded clone.

V	D	size	J	DNA	CDR3
TRBV21-1	.	.	TRBJ2-7	TGTGCCAGCAGCAAACTGGGCGGGACAGGGGAGTACGAGCAGTACTTC	CASSKLGGTGEYEQYF
TRBV5-4	.	.	TRBJ2-2	TGTGCCAGCAGTCCAAACACCGGGGAGCTGTTTTTT	CASSPNTGELFF
TRBV19	.	.	TRBJ2-7	TGTGCCAGCTCTGGAGCGGATTCATACGAGCAGTACTTC	CASSGADSYEQYF
TRBV5-1	TRBD2	.	TRBJ2-3	TGCGCCAGCAGACCCTCCAGCGGGAGATCAGATACGCAGTATTTT	CASRPSSGRSDTQYF
TRBV6-1	.	.	TRBJ2-5	TGTGCCAGCAGTGAGGGGACGTACGGGGCCCAGTACTTC	CASSEGTYGAQYF
TRBV25-1	TRBD2	.	TRBJ2-1	TGTGCCAGCAGTGAAGCGAGCGGGGGCAGAAATGAGCAGTTCTTC	CASSEASGGRNEQFF
TRBV29-1	.	.	TRBJ1-4	TGCAGCGCCGGGACCTGGCAAAATGAAAAACTGTTTTTT	CSAGTWQNEKLFF
TRBV9	.	once	TRBJ2-1	TGTGCCAGCAGCGTGGGACGGCGGTCCTACAATGAGCAGTTCTTC	CASSVGRRSYNEQFF
TRBV5-5	.	.	TRBJ1-5	TGTGCCAGCAGCCTTACAGATATTCAGCCCCAGCATTTT	CASSLTDIQPQHF
TRBV9	.	.	TRBJ2-1	TGTGCCAGCAGCGTAGTTCTAGGCGGATACAATGAGCAGTTCTTC	CASSVVLGGYNEQFF
TRBV5-4	.	.	TRBJ1-2	TGTGCCAGCAGCCGGACGAGCTATGGCTACACCTTC	CASSRTSYGYTF
TRBV4-2	.	.	TRBJ1-2	TGTGCCAGCAGCCCGCAGGGTTCGGGCTACACCTTC	CASSPQGSGYTF
TRBV6-1	.	.	TRBJ1-2	TGTGCCAGCAGTGTGACTTCCTACTATGGCTACACCTTC	CASSVTSYYGYTF
TRBV12-5	TRBD2	.	TRBJ2-7	TGTGCTAGTGGTCCCCGCCCTAGCGGCGAAACCTACGAGCAGTACTTC	CASGPRPSGETYEQYF
TRBV28	TRBD1	.	TRBJ1-1	TGTGCCAGCAGTTCGATCCCCTCAAGACAGGGGGATGACACTGAAGCTTTCTTT	CASSSIPSRQGDDTEAFF